This T cell receptor (beta chain) comes out of a study of cytomegalovirus exposure and HLA in healthy donors. PCR involved 60 Vbeta and 13 Jbeta primers. Some clones are missing from TCRdb's copy, which holds only in-frame ones; the method was immunoSEQ multiplex PCR. The sample comprises 80,000 to 90,000 clones, 79% of which are singletons, and under 3% rests with the top ten. The CDR3 loop spans 15 amino acids. Germline CDR1 is SGHNT and CDR2 is YYREEE (reference sequence). V dropped 4 bases and J dropped 5; count of bases not matched to a gene: 8. The sample holds a few counts of this clone. The chain combines TRBV5-4 with TRBJ2-7, with TRBD1 matching 11 bases. The specimen sequenced was PBMCs. The clonotype comes from a young man in good health and CMV-seronegative. The CDR3 protein is CASSPAGQGENEQYF. Here the CDR3 DNA reads TGTGCCAGCAGCCCCGCGGGACAGGGGGAGAACGAGCAGTACTTC.